This section outlines one T cell receptor beta chain sequence together with its context. The data derive from a study of blood T cell repertoires in COVID-19. On the study more broadly: Samples representing acute and convalescent COVID-19 were sourced from the United States, Italy and Spain. The cDNA or gDNA used as material had been derived from T cells, B-cell-depleted T cells, or PBMCs.

In the original workflow: Amplification with reference gene primers provided the estimates of nucleated cell counts. Repertoires were generated with immunoSEQ multiplex PCR, while TCRdb's copy carries only in-frame clones and drops some. The DNA gave D and trimming, while V, J and clone size come from that table. This table has under 350,000 clones, almost 85% appearing once. Deletions cut 5 bases from V and 4 bases from J, with 14 bases between. CDR3 length: 15 residues. CDR1 is SGHTA and CDR2 is FQGTGA in the germline V gene. The source of this sequence is a human donor in a cohort sampled during active COVID-19. The chain carries TRBV7-3 and TRBJ2-2; D remains ambiguous. Material: peripheral blood. CDR3 nucleotide sequence: TGTGCCAGCAGCCGGGTGGCACATGGCACCGGGGAGCTGTTTTTT. This encodes CASSRVAHGTGELFF.